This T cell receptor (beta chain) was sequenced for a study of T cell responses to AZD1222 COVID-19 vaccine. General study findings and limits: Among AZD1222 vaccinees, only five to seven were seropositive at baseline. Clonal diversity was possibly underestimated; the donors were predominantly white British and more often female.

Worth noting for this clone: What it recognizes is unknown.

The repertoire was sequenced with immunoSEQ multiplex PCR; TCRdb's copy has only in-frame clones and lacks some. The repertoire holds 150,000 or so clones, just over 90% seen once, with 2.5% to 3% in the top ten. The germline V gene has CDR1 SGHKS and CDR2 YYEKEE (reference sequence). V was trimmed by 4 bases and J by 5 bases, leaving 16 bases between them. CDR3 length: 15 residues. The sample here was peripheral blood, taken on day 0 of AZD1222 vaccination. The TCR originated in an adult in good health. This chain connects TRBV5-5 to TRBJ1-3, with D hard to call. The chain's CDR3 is CASSTTWNGRNTIYF. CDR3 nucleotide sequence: TGTGCCAGCAGCACTACCTGGAACGGGAGAAACACCATATATTTT.